This T cell receptor (beta chain) is drawn from a study of OX40 agonist ivuxolimab in advanced cancers. Background for the entire study: Ivuxolimab, which targeted the costimulatory receptor OX40 (CD134), was an agonistic, fully human IgG2 monoclonal antibody. Intravenous ivuxolimab was administered to patients every 2 weeks at six dose levels: 0.01, 0.1, 0.3, 1.5, 3 and 10 mg/kg. Among the roughly 50 dose-escalation patients, approximately 20 had hepatocellular carcinoma, around 15 melanoma, 9 renal cell carcinoma and 9 head and neck cancer. In the dose-escalation cohort, around four fifths of patients were male, and the mean age was approximately 60 years with a range of roughly 20 to 80. Patients were allowed to have had prior anti-PD-1, anti-PD-L1 or anti-CTLA-4 therapy, and around 43% of the dose-escalation patients had been treated with checkpoint inhibitors. Partial responses were achieved by three dose-escalation patients, of whom one had hepatocellular carcinoma and two had cutaneous melanoma. Peripheral TCRbeta sequencing was intended to test whether TCR sequence diversity was altered and clonal T-cell expansion was caused by ivuxolimab. The monotherapy dose-escalation portion (N of about 50 patients) of the phase I ivuxolimab trial is reported in the paper.

Concerning this clone itself: Its antigen has not been determined. It has no much larger one-base neighbor in the sample; base qualities were not kept.

The CDR3 covers 14 residues, taking in both the cysteine and the phenylalanine. Of all the DNA, just the CDR3 is kept, 42 bases in frame from base 1. The junction carries 9 bases between V and J, which are trimmed by 0 bases and 1 base respectively. CDR1 is given as GTSNPN and CDR2 as SVGIG, both from the germline V gene (reference sequence). Genomic DNA was extracted from sorted cells for sequencing of the TCRbeta CDR3 region. The immunoSEQ Assay was used for sequencing of TCRbeta CDR3 regions. TCRdb retrieved this table from immuneACCESS and kept in-frame rearrangements only. Not all clones are present; in checked studies, unresolved V genes account for under half, and no reason is known for the remainder. The sample table contains about 80,000 clones; only one count was recorded for approximately 84% of them. The ten biggest clones cover 20% to 25% of the sample. The full study reports these points: After ivuxolimab, expanded clones were on average more numerous among CD8+ T cells than among CD4+ T cells. Partial responders in the 0.1-3.0 mg/kg groups had among the lowest normalized peripheral clonal expansion, especially among CD8+ T cells. Low levels of normalized T-cell clonal expansion were also seen in some nonresponding patients. At doses of 0.1 to 3.0 mg/kg, clonal expansion of both CD4+ and CD8+ blood T cells was observed from baseline to week 6. Which antigens the clonally expanded peripheral T cells were specific for was not determined.

The trial excluded patients who had a history of autoimmune disease or who were on systemic immunosuppression. Peripheral blood for TCR sequencing was drawn from every dose cohort at baseline, at cycle 4 day 1 and at cycle 7 day 1. Samples came from an open-label, multicenter, first-in-human phase I dose-escalation trial of ivuxolimab. Adults with locally advanced or metastatic melanoma, renal cell carcinoma, hepatocellular carcinoma or head and neck squamous cell carcinoma were enrolled in the trial. CD4+ and CD8+ T cells were sorted separately from peripheral blood before TCR sequencing. This clonotype originated in an adult with an advanced solid tumor such as melanoma, head and neck, liver or kidney cancer. Sample: CD4+ or CD8+ T cells sorted from blood, taken in a trial of the OX40 agonist ivuxolimab. The chain was built from TRBV30 and TRBJ2-5; confidence is insufficient to name the D gene. The CDR3 has the sequence CAWSVVSGQETQYF. The sequence in DNA is TGTGCCTGGAGTGTAGTTAGTGGCCAAGAGACCCAGTACTTC.